The entry below gives a single T cell receptor beta chain sequence along with its context. The sample originates from a study of blood T cell repertoires in COVID-19. Study summary: Spain, Italy and the United States supplied samples that represented acute and convalescent COVID-19. Sample material is recorded as cDNA or gDNA derived from T cells, B-cell-depleted T cells, or PBMCs.

How the authors handled the data: Reference gene primer amplification yielded estimated nucleated cell counts. The data were produced by immunoSEQ multiplex PCR, yet TCRdb's version contains in-frame clones alone and is incomplete. D and trimming were read from the DNA, whereas the V and J calls and clone size are those reported in that table. The table lists about 250,000 clones, around 85% of them singletons, with about 9.1% in the top ten. This CDR3 is built from 17 residues. Germline V CDR1 and CDR2: SGHAT, FQNNGV. Trimming removed 1 base from V and 1 base from J, with 14 bases in between. The source material was PBMCs or T cells enriched from blood (not recorded which). The chain recombines TRBV11-2 with TRBJ1-5; D uncertain. The receptor's source is a woman between 45 and 60 years old with acute COVID-19. The CDR3: CASSLGWARKSNQPQHF. The CDR3 DNA reads as TGTGCCAGCAGCTTAGGATGGGCGCGAAAAAGCAATCAGCCCCAGCATTTT.